These 14 T cell receptor beta chains were sequenced from one sample in a study of human T cells and chemical hapten exposure. Time point specified: patch test 1, 2 weeks after DPC sensitization. Treatment in this sample: therapeutic diphenylcyclopropenone sensitization with weekly scalp DPC. Using its own MiXCR run on the RACE reads, TCRdb lists one record per CDR3 protein. The sample consists of about 120,000 distinct CDR3 sequences, roughly an eighth of them appearing once. Specimen: whole blood, collected in connection with sensitization to the hapten diphenylcyclopropenone (DPC). The receptors come from a young man with alopecia areata. Some clones in this sample may be carry-over from other donors' samples.

There are a few counts of this clonotype. The chain employs TRBV4-1 and TRBJ2-5; 7 bases line up with TRBD1. CDR3 length equals 16 residues. Per germline, CDR1 MGHRA and CDR2 YSYEKL. V shed 0 bases, J shed 4 bases, and the junction held 8 bases outside the gene matches. The CDR3, as DNA: TGCGCCAGCAGCCAAGATGCGACAGGGCGGCGAGAGACCCAGTACTTC. Protein sequence: CASSQDATGRRETQYF.

This clonotype was counted between two and nine times. V gene TRBV7-3 combines with J gene TRBJ2-3, with a weak D call TRBD2 (6 bases). The CDR3 spans 20 residues. Germline values: CDR1 SGHTA, CDR2 FQGTGA. V lost 2 bases to trimming and J lost 0 bases, with 24 bases between them. CDR3 in amino acids: CASSLGPRRLVSGSTDTQYF. CDR3 nucleotides: TGTGCCAGCAGCTTAGGCCCCCGGCGACTAGTAAGCGGAAGCACAGATACGCAGTATTTT.

The gene calls are TRBV15 and TRBJ1-4; D not resolved. The CDR3 is 17 amino acids. The germline V gene has CDR1 LNHNV and CDR2 YYDKDF (reference sequence). V lost 1 base to trimming and J lost 5 bases, with 17 bases between them. Written as DNA, the CDR3 is TGTGCCACCAGCAGAGGAGGGCGCGGGATTGAAAATGAAAAACTGTTTTTT. Its protein is CATSRGGRGIENEKLFF.

This clonotype has just a few counts. This sequence joins TRBV12-3 or TRBV12-4 and TRBJ2-6; D gene uncertain. Trimming left V 5 bases short and J 7 bases short, with 6 bases between. The CDR3 length is 12 residues. CDR3 nucleotide sequence: TGTGCCAGCAGTCTCGGAGCCAACGTCCTGACTTTC. This sequence encodes CASSLGANVLTF.

This clonotype was found many times. The gene calls are TRBV20-1 and TRBJ2-7; no firm D call. The ends were cut back, 5 bases at V and 3 bases at J, with 8 bases in the middle. Germline V lookup: CDR1 DFQATT, CDR2 SNEGSKA (reference sequence). The CDR3 spans 11 residues. CDR3: CSADEDYEQYF. The CDR3 region has the DNA TGCAGTGCTGATGAGGACTACGAGCAGTACTTC.

This clonotype was counted at least ten times. The V gene is TRBV6-1, the J gene TRBJ1-5, with 7 nucleotides matching TRBD1. This CDR3 region has 16 residues. The germline V gene encodes CDR1 MNHNS and CDR2 SASEGT. V lost 4 bases, J lost 6 bases, and 12 bases stayed unmatched. CDR3 region: CASSGPGQRAGQPQHF. CDR3 DNA: TGTGCCAGCAGTGGCCCGGGACAGCGAGCGGGTCAGCCCCAGCATTTT.

The chain uses TRBV20-1 and TRBJ2-1; a possible D gene is TRBD1 (5 bases). Per germline, CDR1 DFQATT and CDR2 SNEGSKA (reference sequence). The CDR3 length is 14 residues. Trimming cost V 2 bases and J 3 bases, with 11 bases left between them. CDR3: CSARTRVNYNEQFF. The CDR3 bases are TGCAGTGCTAGAACCAGGGTAAACTACAATGAGCAGTTCTTC.

This clonotype has a handful of counts. The V and J genes are TRBV27 and TRBJ2-1; TRBD2 matches at 10 bases. Germline lookup yields CDR1 MNHEY and CDR2 SMNVEV (reference sequence). CDR3 size: 15 residues. Trimming at V came to 3 bases and at J to 10 bases, leaving 9 bases not matched to a gene. In DNA form, the CDR3 reads TGTGCCAGCAGTTTTAACAGCGGGGGGGCCCAGGAGCAGTTCTTC. Translation gives CASSFNSGGAQEQFF.

The chain combines TRBV2 with TRBJ1-6, with D possibly matching TRBD1 (6 bases). V was trimmed by 7 bases and J by 8 bases, leaving 15 bases between them. Germline assignment: CDR1 SNHLY and CDR2 FYNNEI. The CDR3 is 14 residues long. CDR3 residues: CASKEGGGHSPLHF. As DNA, the CDR3 is TGTGCCAGCAAGGAGGGAGGGGGGCATTCACCCCTCCACTTT.

This clonotype was picked up a small number of times. J is TRBJ1-5 and V is TRBV6-2 or TRBV6-3; D call uncertain. The CDR3 contains 11 residues. CDR1 is MNHEY, CDR2 SVGEGT, per germline. V was shortened by 8 bases and J by 15 bases, with 17 bases between the two germline ends. In nucleotides, the CDR3 is TGTGCCAGCGGTAAGACTGGGCCGGGGCATTTT. This sequence encodes CASGKTGPGHF.

The CDR3 protein is CASSLLGVDYEQYF. The CDR3 nucleotides read TGTGCCAGCAGCTTATTAGGGGTGGATTACGAGCAGTACTTC. J is TRBJ2-7 and V is TRBV11-2; the D gene is possibly TRBD1 (5 bases). CDR1 and CDR2 from the germline V gene are SGHAT and FQNNGV. Trimming took 2 bases from V and 4 from J, leaving 12 bases between them. This CDR3 contains 14 residues.

This clonotype was seen many times. This chain connects TRBV11-1 to TRBJ2-5, with D perhaps matching TRBD1 or TRBD2 (5 bases each). The CDR3 consists of 15 residues. V was shortened by 1 base and J by 5 bases, with 14 bases between the two germline ends. Germline values: CDR1 SGHAT, CDR2 FQDESV (reference sequence). CDR3 region: CASSLGFGEGETQYF. CDR3 nucleotides: TGTGCCAGCAGCTTAGGCTTCGGTGAGGGGGAGACCCAGTACTTC.

The V call is TRBV4-2, the J call TRBJ2-7, with 11 bases fitting TRBD2. The CDR3 contains 17 residues. V gave up 4 bases and J gave up 0 bases; unmatched junction bases: 8. The germline CDR1 and CDR2 sequences are LGHNA and YNFKEQ. The CDR3 coding sequence is TGTGCCAGCAGCCCCCCCATAGCGGGGGGGAGCTCCTACGAGCAGTACTTC. Translation gives CASSPPIAGGSSYEQYF.

The table lists this clonotype with many counts. The chain recombines TRBV4-1 with TRBJ1-1; 9 bases are a match to TRBD1. Germline loops: CDR1 MGHRA, CDR2 YSYEKL. J was trimmed by 8 bases and V by 3 bases; bases with no gene match: 7. CDR3 length: 14 residues. CDR3 nucleotides: TGCGCCAGCAGCCACAGGACAGGGGCTTGGGAAGCTTTCTTT. Residues: CASSHRTGAWEAFF.